The 5 T cell receptor beta chains reported below all come from one sample, sequenced in a study of T cells in Graves' hyperthyroidism and ophthalmopathy. Authors of the study amplified TCR beta CDR3 regions from RNA transcripts. The study used the HTBI primer set for a first-round RT-PCR of the TCR CDR3. TCRdb re-analysed the multiplex PCR reads in MiXCR, keeping a single row per CDR3 protein. The sample has a few hundred thousand distinct CDR3 sequences; roughly 18% are singletons. The sample taken for sequencing was blood. The receptors derive from a man aged 45-65 years with Graves' ophthalmopathy.

This clonotype was counted ten times or more. V and J are TRBV28 and TRBJ2-3; TRBD1 matches at 8 bases. V dropped 5 bases and J dropped 2; count of bases not matched to a gene: 6. Germline V gene data show CDR1 as MDHEN and CDR2 as SYDVKM. The CDR3 is made up of 15 amino acids. The CDR3 sequence: CASSGQGRHTDTQYF. In nucleotides, the CDR3 is TGTGCCAGCAGTGGACAGGGTCGACACACAGATACGCAGTATTTT.

This clonotype was seen repeatedly, ten times or more. This sequence joins TRBV11-2 and TRBJ2-7; D is ambiguous. This CDR3 comprises 11 residues. Germline CDR1 and CDR2: SGHAT and FQNNGV. Between the trimmed V and J ends, which lost 3 bases and 9 bases, there was a span of 9 bases. The CDR3 region is CASSFSWLQYF. For the CDR3, the DNA is TGTGCCAGCAGCTTCTCGTGGTTGCAGTACTTC.

The CDR3 spells CASSPRGTGTYEQYF. Written as DNA, the CDR3 is TGTGCCAGCAGCCCCCGCGGGACAGGGACCTACGAGCAGTACTTC. V and J are TRBV13 and TRBJ2-7, with 9 positions matching TRBD1. V lost 5 bases, J lost 2 bases, and 7 bases stayed unmatched. Germline values: CDR1 PRHDT, CDR2 FYEKMQ (reference sequence). The length of the CDR3 is 15 residues.

This clonotype was picked up a small number of times. The chain carries TRBV6-1 and TRBJ1-3, with D maybe TRBD1 (6 bases). V gave up 6 bases and J gave up 5 bases, with 17 bases separating them. This CDR3 has 15 amino acids. CDR1 and CDR2 (germline): MNHNS, SASEGT. The DNA of the CDR3 is TGTGCCAGCAGCTTCGGACAGAGGCAGAGAAACACCATATATTTT. Translation gives CASSFGQRQRNTIYF.

This clonotype was counted between two and nine times. V and J are TRBV7-9 and TRBJ2-2; 7 bases are shared with TRBD1. The CDR3 has 16 residues. Germline trimming cut 6 bases from V and 0 bases from J; bases unmatched to any gene: 7. CDR1 SEHNR and CDR2 FQNEAQ come from the germline V gene (reference sequence). CDR3 sequence: CASRANRGSNTGELFF. The CDR3 coding sequence is TGTGCCAGCAGGGCTAACAGGGGTTCGAACACCGGGGAGCTGTTTTTT. Using reference TRBV7-9 and TRBJ2-2 for the parts outside the CDR3, the full variable domain is DTGVSQNPRHKITKRGQNVTFRCDPISEHNRLYWYRQTLGQGPEFLTYFQNEAQLEKSRLLSDRFSAERPKGSFSTLEIQRTEQGDSAMYLCASRANRGSNTGELFFGEGSRLTVL.